This T cell receptor (beta chain) comes out of a study of T cells after yellow fever vaccination. This clonotype showed up just a few times. Its antigen is not known. Study findings and constraints: A small proportion of clonotypes was detected in both the CD4 and CD8 compartments.

Per germline, CDR1 MNHEY and CDR2 SMNVEV (reference sequence). Trimming took 1 base from V and 7 from J, leaving 11 bases between them. CDR3 length: 14 residues. Via MiXCR, TCRdb re-called the 5' RACE reads, giving one row per CDR3 protein. The sample includes 110,000 or so distinct CDR3 sequences, more than 5.5% of them seen just once. The rearrangement uses TRBV27 and TRBJ2-1; tentatively, D is TRBD1 or TRBD2 (5 bases each). The starting material was CD4+ T cells sorted from PBMCs, obtained around 45 days after the first yellow fever vaccination. The receptor was derived from a man between 18 and 29 years old who received the YFV17D yellow fever vaccine. CDR3 loop: CASSLWGTPNEQFF. CDR3 coding DNA: TGTGCCAGCAGTTTATGGGGGACGCCGAATGAGCAGTTCTTC.